This passage covers 25 T cell receptor beta chains from one sample sequenced in a study of shared clonotypes between healthy human individuals. This table comes from immunoSEQ multiplex PCR, and its TCRdb copy is limited to in-frame clones, with some not included. Among 450,000 to 650,000 clones listed, around 81% were seen once. Sequenced: PBMCs. The receptor set was obtained from a middle-aged woman in good health. Some clones in this sample may be carry-over from other donors' samples.

This clone was seen only a few times. J is TRBJ1-1 and V is TRBV5-1, with D maybe TRBD1 (6 bases). Germline CDR1 reads SGHRS; CDR2 reads YFSETQ. Trimming pared 4 bases from V and 2 bases from J, leaving 15 bases between. This CDR3 contains 15 residues. The CDR3 spells CASSPREGGNTEAFF. The CDR3, as DNA: TGCGCCAGCAGCCCGCGAGAAGGGGGTAACACTGAAGCTTTCTTT.

This chain connects TRBV10-2 to TRBJ2-1; 13 positions agree with TRBD2. Germline V gene lookup returns CDR1 WSHSY and CDR2 SAAADI. This CDR3 contains 14 residues. V gave up 11 bases and J gave up 6 bases; unmatched junction bases: 7. The CDR3 sequence is CAASLAGGRNEQFF. CDR3 coding DNA: TGCGCCGCCTCACTAGCGGGAGGGCGCAATGAGCAGTTCTTC.

This chain uses TRBV2 with TRBJ2-1, with D perhaps matching TRBD2 (7 bases). The CDR3 loop spans 11 amino acids. The V and J ends lost 8 bases and 15 bases respectively, with 17 bases between them. Germline V gene sequence: CDR1 SNHLY, CDR2 FYNNEI. CDR3 protein: CASSRGGHPFF. CDR3 DNA sequence: TGTGCCAGCTCGCGCGGGGGCCACCCGTTCTTC.

The chain carries TRBV4-2 and TRBJ1-1; TRBD1 matches at 9 bases. CDR1 and CDR2 (germline): LGHNA, YNFKEQ. V trimming: 4 bases; J trimming: 0 bases; junction bases outside the gene matches: 0. This CDR3 spans 14 amino acids. The CDR3 coding sequence is TGTGCCAGCAGCCGGGACAGGGTGAACACTGAAGCTTTCTTT. This gives the protein CASSRDRVNTEAFF.

The chain links TRBV11-3 to TRBJ2-3; 8 positions match TRBD2. This CDR3 comprises 14 residues. The germline gives CDR1 SGHNT, CDR2 YENEEA. The junction had 7 bases not matched to a gene; V was cut back by 5 bases and J by 6 bases. In DNA form, the CDR3 reads TGTGCCAGCAGCGGGACTAGAACAGGGGATACGCAGTATTTT. Its translation: CASSGTRTGDTQYF.

Regarding this clone: This clone may be a read error of a much larger clone one base away. Other DNA sequences of this sample code for an identical CDR3. This chain connects TRBV29-1 to TRBJ1-1; unclear D gene. Germline V lookup: CDR1 SQVTM, CDR2 ANQGSEA. Trimming pared 7 bases from V and 6 bases from J, leaving 15 bases between. This CDR3 is 12 amino acids long. CDR3 bases: TGCAGCGCCGGAGACGGCCTGGCTGAAGCTTTCTTT. Translating gives CSAGDGLAEAFF.

This chain uses TRBV30 with TRBJ1-2, with a weak D call TRBD1 (6 bases). Germline loops: CDR1 GTSNPN, CDR2 SVGIG (reference sequence). This CDR3 has 13 residues. Trimming took off 3 bases at V and 2 bases at J, with 10 bases between the two ends. CDR3 amino acids: CAWSEDSNYGYTF. The CDR3 DNA sequence: TGTGCCTGGAGCGAGGACAGCAACTATGGCTACACCTTC.

In this sample, this clone turned up a few times. The chain combines TRBV30 with TRBJ1-1; D gene uncertain. V lost 5 bases to trimming and J lost 5 bases, with 27 bases between them. The CDR3 covers 17 residues. CDR1 is GTSNPN and CDR2 is SVGIG in the germline V gene (reference sequence). The CDR3 protein is CAWVRKGGVLLGTEAFF. The CDR3 DNA reads TGTGCCTGGGTGAGAAAGGGCGGAGTCCTTCTCGGGACTGAAGCTTTCTTT.

This sequence joins TRBV5-5 and TRBJ2-7; D is perhaps TRBD1 or TRBD2 (6 bases each). This CDR3 has 13 amino acids. The germline CDR1 and CDR2 sequences are SGHKS and YYEKEE (reference sequence). V lost 2 bases and J lost 6, with 12 bases in between. CDR3 in DNA: TGTGCCAGCAGCTTATACAGGGACTTCGAGCAGTACTTC. This sequence encodes CASSLYRDFEQYF.

V and J are TRBV5-4 and TRBJ2-2; D may correspond to TRBD1 or TRBD2 (5 bases each). Germline CDR1 and CDR2: SGHNT and YYREEE (reference sequence). The CDR3 spans 15 residues. V lost 2 bases, J lost 5 bases, and 13 bases lay in between. The CDR3 sequence is CASSFGTRGTGELFF. The CDR3 nucleotides are TGTGCCAGCAGCTTTGGGACCAGAGGGACCGGGGAGCTGTTTTTT.

The table lists this clone with a few counts. The genes are TRBV4-1 and TRBJ2-3; 11 bases are a match to TRBD2. Germline V gene data show CDR1 as MGHRA and CDR2 as YSYEKL. The V and J ends lost 0 bases and 7 bases, in that order; junction bases with no gene match: 6. This CDR3 comprises 16 residues. The CDR3 nucleotides read TGCGCCAGCAGCCAAGAAGGGGTAGCGGGAGGGCATACGCAGTATTTT. It encodes CASSQEGVAGGHTQYF.

This clone has more than one count but fewer than ten. The rearrangement joins TRBV7-2 to TRBJ1-2; TRBD1 aligns across 7 bases. The germline gives CDR1 SGHTA, CDR2 FQGNSA. The CDR3 is 13 amino acids. Trimming at V came to 6 bases and at J to 2 bases, leaving 3 bases not matched to a gene. The CDR3 here is CASRSGQNYGYTF. Here the CDR3 DNA reads TGTGCCAGCAGATCGGGACAGAACTATGGCTACACCTTC.

CDR3 nucleotide sequence: TGCGCCAGCAGCCGGTTCCGGGCGGGTCAGCCCCAGCATTTT. It encodes CASSRFRAGQPQHF. The V and J genes are TRBV4-1 and TRBJ1-5; no reliable D call. CDR3 length: 14 amino acids. Trimming took off 4 bases at V and 6 bases at J, with 13 bases between the two ends. In germline, CDR1 is MGHRA, CDR2 YSYEKL.

The chain combines TRBV14 with TRBJ1-1, with 9 bases identical to TRBD1. J gave up 11 bases and V 1 base, and 5 bases lay outside the gene matches. Germline assignment: CDR1 SGHDN and CDR2 FVKESK. The CDR3 sequence is 13 residues long. The CDR3 protein is CASSQGTGDLAFF. The CDR3 nucleotides are TGTGCCAGCAGCCAAGGGACAGGGGATTTGGCTTTCTTT.

The chain combines TRBV6-5 with TRBJ2-7; D possibly corresponds to TRBD2 (7 bases). The CDR3 is made up of 13 amino acids. CDR1 is MNHEY, CDR2 SVGAGI, per germline. Trimming took 8 bases from V and 0 from J, leaving 11 bases between them. The CDR3 loop reads CASGGGSSYEQYF. In nucleotides, the CDR3 is TGTGCCAGCGGGGGCGGGAGCTCCTACGAGCAGTACTTC.

Points on this clone: Other DNA sequences in the sample encode the same CDR3. This chain joins TRBV11-2 and TRBJ1-2; 8 positions agree with TRBD1. J lost 4 bases, V lost 1 base, and 5 bases had no gene match. Germline V lookup: CDR1 SGHAT, CDR2 FQNNGV. The CDR3 is 15 amino acids. The CDR3 region has the DNA TGTGCCAGCAGCTTAGGGACAGGGTTGGGCTATGGCTACACCTTC. Its protein is CASSLGTGLGYGYTF.

The chain has TRBV5-1 and TRBJ2-5; 11 bases match TRBD2. The CDR3 runs 15 residues. V trimming: 6 bases; J trimming: 1 base; junction bases outside the gene matches: 5. Germline loops: CDR1 SGHRS, CDR2 YFSETQ. The CDR3 DNA reads as TGCGCCAGCACCGATACTAGCGGGGGCCAAGAGACCCAGTACTTC. It codes for CASTDTSGGQETQYF.

This clone was recorded once. V and J are TRBV6-1 and TRBJ1-1, with unresolved D. This CDR3 is 13 amino acids long. V lost 7 bases and J 1 base, leaving 10 bases between the germline ends. CDR1 is MNHNS, CDR2 SASEGT, per germline. The CDR3 is CASNISPNTEAFF. CDR3 DNA: TGTGCCAGCAATATTAGCCCGAACACTGAAGCTTTCTTT.

The rearrangement links TRBV6-6 to TRBJ2-2, with 11 positions matching TRBD2. This CDR3 has 15 residues. Trimming removed 5 bases from V and 4 bases from J; junction bases left unmatched: 3. In germline, CDR1 is MNHNY, CDR2 SVGAGI (reference sequence). DNA for the CDR3: TGTGCCAGCAGTGCACTAGCGGGAGTCACCGGGGAGCTGTTTTTT. Its protein is CASSALAGVTGELFF.

V and J are TRBV5-1 and TRBJ2-3, with 8 nucleotides matching TRBD1. V trimming: 4 bases; J trimming: 3 bases; junction bases outside the gene matches: 4. CDR1 and CDR2 (germline): SGHRS, YFSETQ. The length of the CDR3 is 14 residues. CDR3 nucleotides: TGCGCCAGCAGCGGGGGACAGGAAACAGATACGCAGTATTTT. It specifies CASSGGQETDTQYF.

This sequence joins TRBV14 and TRBJ2-7; 9 nucleotides align to TRBD1. CDR3 length: 18 amino acids. CDR1 and CDR2 from the germline V gene are SGHDN and FVKESK. V was pared by 0 bases and J by 5 bases, with 14 bases of the junction left unmatched. CDR3 bases: TGTGCCAGCAGCCAAGATGTTTGGCCCGGGACAGGGAGGGACGAGCAGTACTTC. It is translated as CASSQDVWPGTGRDEQYF.

About this clone: A much more abundant neighbour one base away suggests this may be a read error. DNA for the CDR3: TGTGCCAGCAGCTTTGGAGACATCTATGGCTACACCTTC. Translated, it gives CASSFGDIYGYTF. V and J are TRBV5-6 and TRBJ1-2; D call uncertain. This CDR3 has 13 residues. Germline CDR1 SGHDT, CDR2 YYEEEE. Trimming removed 2 bases from V and 4 bases from J, with 9 bases in between.

This chain uses TRBV7-9 with TRBJ1-4; D call uncertain. In germline, CDR1 is SEHNR, CDR2 FQNEAQ (reference sequence). This CDR3 spans 13 amino acids. Between the trimmed V and J ends, which lost 4 bases and 5 bases, there was a span of 8 bases. In DNA form, the CDR3 reads TGTGCCAGCAGCTCTGGGCACAATGAAAAACTGTTTTTT. Its protein is CASSSGHNEKLFF. The variable domain in full, with the rest retrieved from reference TRBV7-9 and TRBJ1-4, is DTGVSQNPRHKITKRGQNVTFRCDPISEHNRLYWYRQTLGQGPEFLTYFQNEAQLEKSRLLSDRFSAERPKGSFSTLEIQRTEQGDSAMYLCASSSGHNEKLFFGSGTQLSVL.

The chain has TRBV18 and TRBJ2-1; 12 bases map to TRBD2. The CDR3 length is 17 residues. Trimming removed 4 bases from V and 5 bases from J; junction bases left unmatched: 9. Per germline, CDR1 KGHSH and CDR2 LQKENI. The CDR3 DNA reads TGTGCCAGCTCACAAGGACTAGCGGGATGGGGGGACAATGAGCAGTTCTTC. This encodes CASSQGLAGWGDNEQFF.

The chain employs TRBV4-3 and TRBJ2-3; D gene ambiguous. Trimming took off 0 bases at V and 2 bases at J, with 6 bases between the two ends. Germline assignment: CDR1 LGHNA and CDR2 YSLEER. CDR3 size: 14 residues. CDR3 region: CASSQEWDTDTQYF. DNA of the CDR3: TGCGCCAGCAGCCAAGAGTGGGACACAGATACGCAGTATTTT.